This TCR beta chain was found in a study of identical twins. TCRdb re-called the 5' RACE reads with MiXCR, one entry per CDR3 protein. Of roughly 250,000 distinct CDR3 sequences listed, around 15% are singletons. This CDR3 has 14 amino acids. V lost 0 bases and J lost 2, with 7 bases in between. Germline CDR1 reads SGHAT; CDR2 reads FQNNGV. This TCR was sampled from a woman younger than 35 in good health. Sequencing used memory (CD45RO+) T cells sorted from blood. This chain links TRBV11-2 with TRBJ1-2; D is ambiguous. DNA for the CDR3: TGTGCCAGCAGCTTAGATATGGGGAACTATGGCTACACCTTC. Protein: CASSLDMGNYGYTF.